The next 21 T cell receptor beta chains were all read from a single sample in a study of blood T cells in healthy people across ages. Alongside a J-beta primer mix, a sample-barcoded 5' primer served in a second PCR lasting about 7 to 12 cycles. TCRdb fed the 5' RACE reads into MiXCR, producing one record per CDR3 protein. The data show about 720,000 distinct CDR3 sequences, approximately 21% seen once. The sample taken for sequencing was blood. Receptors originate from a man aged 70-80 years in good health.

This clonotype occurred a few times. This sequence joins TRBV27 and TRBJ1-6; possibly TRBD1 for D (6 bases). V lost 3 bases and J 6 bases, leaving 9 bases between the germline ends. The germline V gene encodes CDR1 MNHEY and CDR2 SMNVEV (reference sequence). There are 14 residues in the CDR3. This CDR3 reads CASSFSGANSPLHF. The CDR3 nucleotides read TGTGCCAGCAGTTTTTCGGGGGCTAATTCACCCCTCCACTTT.

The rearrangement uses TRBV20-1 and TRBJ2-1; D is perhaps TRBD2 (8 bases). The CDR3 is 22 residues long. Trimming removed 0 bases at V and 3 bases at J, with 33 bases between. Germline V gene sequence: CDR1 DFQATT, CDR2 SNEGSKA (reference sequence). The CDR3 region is CSARDRDRSSFLGLAFYNEQFF. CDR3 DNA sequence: TGCAGTGCTAGAGACCGGGACAGATCTTCTTTCCTAGGACTAGCTTTCTACAATGAGCAGTTCTTC.

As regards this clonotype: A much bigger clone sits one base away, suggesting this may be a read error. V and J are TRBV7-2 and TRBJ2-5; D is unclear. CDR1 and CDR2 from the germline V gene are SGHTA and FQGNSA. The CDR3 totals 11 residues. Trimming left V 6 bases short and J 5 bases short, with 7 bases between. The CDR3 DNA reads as TGTGCCAGCAGGGAGTGGGAGACCCAGTACTTC. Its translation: CASREWETQYF.

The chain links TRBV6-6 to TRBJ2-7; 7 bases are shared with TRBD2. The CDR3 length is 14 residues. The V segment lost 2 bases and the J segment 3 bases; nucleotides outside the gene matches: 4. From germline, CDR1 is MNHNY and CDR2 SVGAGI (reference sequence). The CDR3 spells CASSYQRGGYEQYF. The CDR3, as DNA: TGTGCCAGCAGTTACCAGCGGGGAGGCTACGAGCAGTACTTC.

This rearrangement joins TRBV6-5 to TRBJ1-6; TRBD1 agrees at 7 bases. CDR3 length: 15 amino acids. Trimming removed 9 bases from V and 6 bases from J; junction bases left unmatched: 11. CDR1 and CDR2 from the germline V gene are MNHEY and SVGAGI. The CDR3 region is CASARGAFGNSPLHF. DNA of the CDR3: TGTGCCAGTGCCAGGGGGGCTTTTGGTAATTCACCCCTCCACTTT.

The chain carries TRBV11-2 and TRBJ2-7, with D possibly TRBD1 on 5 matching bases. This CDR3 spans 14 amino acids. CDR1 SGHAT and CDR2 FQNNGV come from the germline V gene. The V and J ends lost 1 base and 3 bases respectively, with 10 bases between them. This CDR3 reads CASSLGRRGYEQYF. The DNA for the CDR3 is TGTGCCAGCAGCTTAGGCCGTAGGGGCTACGAGCAGTACTTC.

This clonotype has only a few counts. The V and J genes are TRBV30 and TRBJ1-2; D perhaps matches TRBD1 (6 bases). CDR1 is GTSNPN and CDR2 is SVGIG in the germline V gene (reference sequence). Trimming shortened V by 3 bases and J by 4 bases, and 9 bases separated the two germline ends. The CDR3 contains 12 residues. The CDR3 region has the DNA TGTGCCTGGAGACAGGGAAGCTATGGCTACACCTTC. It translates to CAWRQGSYGYTF.

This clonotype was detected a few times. The chain's CDR3 is CASSLVDRGIYEQYF. DNA for the CDR3: TGTGCCAGCAGCTTAGTAGACAGGGGGATCTACGAGCAGTACTTC. The J gene is TRBJ2-1, the V gene TRBV7-8; TRBD1 matches 9 bases. Matching the DNA end better, TRBJ2-7 makes the J call doubtful. The germline CDR1 and CDR2 sequences are SGHVS and FQNEAQ. This CDR3 has 15 residues.

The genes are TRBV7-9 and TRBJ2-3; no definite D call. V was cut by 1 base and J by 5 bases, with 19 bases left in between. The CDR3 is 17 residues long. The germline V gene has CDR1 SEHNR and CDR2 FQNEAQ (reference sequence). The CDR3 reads CASSLGGGGFLGDTQYF. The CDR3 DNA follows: TGTGCCAGCAGCTTAGGAGGTGGCGGTTTTTTGGGAGATACGCAGTATTTT.

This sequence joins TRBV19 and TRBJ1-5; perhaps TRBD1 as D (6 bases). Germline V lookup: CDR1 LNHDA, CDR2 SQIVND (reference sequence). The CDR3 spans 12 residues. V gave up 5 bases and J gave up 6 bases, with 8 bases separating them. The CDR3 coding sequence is TGTGCCAGTAGTTGGGGGGCTCAGCCCCAGCATTTT. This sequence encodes CASSWGAQPQHF.

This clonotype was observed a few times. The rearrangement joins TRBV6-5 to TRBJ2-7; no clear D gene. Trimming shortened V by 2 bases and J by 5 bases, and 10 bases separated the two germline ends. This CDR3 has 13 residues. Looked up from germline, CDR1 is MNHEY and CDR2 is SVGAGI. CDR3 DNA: TGTGCCAGCAGTTACGATAGTCGCAACGAGCAGTACTTC. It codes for CASSYDSRNEQYF.

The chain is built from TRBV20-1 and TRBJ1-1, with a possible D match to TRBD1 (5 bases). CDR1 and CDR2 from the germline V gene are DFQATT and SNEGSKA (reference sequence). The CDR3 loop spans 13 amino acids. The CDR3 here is CSPKRGSNTEAFF. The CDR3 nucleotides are TGCAGCCCCAAAAGGGGCTCGAACACTGAAGCTTTCTTT.

CDR3 DNA: TGTGCCAGCAGCCAAGATAACCTAAAACTGTTTTTT. Translated, it gives CASSQDNLKLFF. V gene TRBV14 combines with J gene TRBJ1-4; D is ambiguous. V was clipped by 0 bases and J by 10 bases, with 6 bases between them. The CDR3 runs 12 residues. Per the germline V gene, CDR1 is SGHDN and CDR2 is FVKESK.

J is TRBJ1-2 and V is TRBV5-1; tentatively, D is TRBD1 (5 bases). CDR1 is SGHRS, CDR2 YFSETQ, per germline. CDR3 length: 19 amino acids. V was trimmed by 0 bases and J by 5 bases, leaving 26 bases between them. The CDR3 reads CASSLEGHPTTSTFYGYTF. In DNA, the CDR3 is TGCGCCAGCAGCTTGGAGGGGCATCCCACGACTTCTACCTTTTATGGCTACACCTTC.

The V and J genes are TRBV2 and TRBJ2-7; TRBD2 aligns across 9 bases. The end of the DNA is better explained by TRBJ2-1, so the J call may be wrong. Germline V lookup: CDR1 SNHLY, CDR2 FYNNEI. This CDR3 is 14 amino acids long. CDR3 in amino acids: CASSLLAGPNEQFF. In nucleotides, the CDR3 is TGTGCCAGCAGTCTACTAGCGGGCCCCAATGAGCAGTTCTTC.

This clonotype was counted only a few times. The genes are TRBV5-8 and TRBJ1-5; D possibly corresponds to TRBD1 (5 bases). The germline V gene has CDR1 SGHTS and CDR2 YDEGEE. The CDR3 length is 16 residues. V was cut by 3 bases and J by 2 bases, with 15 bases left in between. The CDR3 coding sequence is TGTGCCAGCAGCTCGGGGGACTTGTTGGGCAATCAGCCCCAGCATTTT. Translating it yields CASSSGDLLGNQPQHF.

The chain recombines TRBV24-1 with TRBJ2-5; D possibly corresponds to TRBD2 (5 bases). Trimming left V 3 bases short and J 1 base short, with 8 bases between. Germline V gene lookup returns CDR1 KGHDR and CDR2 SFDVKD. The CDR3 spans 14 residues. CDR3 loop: CATSDERIQETQYF. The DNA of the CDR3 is TGTGCCACCAGTGATGAGCGGATCCAAGAGACCCAGTACTTC.

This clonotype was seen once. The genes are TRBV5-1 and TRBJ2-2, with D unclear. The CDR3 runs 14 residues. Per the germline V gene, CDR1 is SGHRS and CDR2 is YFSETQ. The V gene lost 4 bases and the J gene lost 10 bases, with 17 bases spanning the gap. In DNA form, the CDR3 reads TGCGCCAGCAGCCCACCCTCACTGCCGGAGGAGCTGTTTTTT. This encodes CASSPPSLPEELFF. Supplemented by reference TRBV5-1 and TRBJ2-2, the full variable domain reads KAGVTQTPRYLIKTRGQQVTLSCSPISGHRSVSWYQQTPGQGLQFLFEYFSETQRNKGNFPGRFSGRQFSNSRSEMNVSTLELGDSALYLCASSPPSLPEELFFGEGSRLTVL.

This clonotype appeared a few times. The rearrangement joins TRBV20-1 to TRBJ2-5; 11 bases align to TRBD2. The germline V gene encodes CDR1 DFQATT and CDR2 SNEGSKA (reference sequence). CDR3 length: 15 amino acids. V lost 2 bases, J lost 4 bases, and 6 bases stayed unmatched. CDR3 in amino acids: CSARSVAGGRETQYF. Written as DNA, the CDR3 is TGCAGTGCTAGATCAGTAGCGGGAGGGCGAGAGACCCAGTACTTC.

The CDR3 protein is CASSQSVTGSGNTIYF. The CDR3 nucleotides are TGTGCCAGCAGCCAATCAGTGACGGGATCAGGAAACACCATATATTTT. This rearrangement joins TRBV16 to TRBJ1-3, with unresolved D. The V and J ends lost 0 bases and 4 bases respectively, with 13 bases between them. The CDR3 is made up of 16 amino acids. Germline V gene lookup returns CDR1 KGHSY and CDR2 FQNENV.

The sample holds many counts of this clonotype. The CDR3, as DNA: TGTGCCAGCAGCGTAGGGGCAGGGTGGAACGAGCAGTACTTC. It is translated as CASSVGAGWNEQYF. This chain joins TRBV9 and TRBJ2-7; maybe TRBD1 (5 bases). The germline V gene encodes CDR1 SGDLS and CDR2 YYNGEE. The length of the CDR3 is 14 residues. V lost 0 bases to trimming and J lost 5 bases, with 12 bases between them. The variable domain in full, completed from reference TRBV9 and TRBJ2-7, reads DSGVTQTPKHLITATGQRVTLRCSPRSGDLSVYWYQQSLDQGLQFLIQYYNGEERAKGNILERFSAQQFPDLHSELNLSSLELGDSALYFCASSVGAGWNEQYFGPGTRLTVT.